The 20 T cell receptor beta chains below come from one sample, sequenced in a study of cytomegalovirus exposure and HLA in healthy donors. It was with 60 Vbeta and 13 Jbeta primers that the PCR ran. This table comes from immunoSEQ multiplex PCR, and its TCRdb copy is limited to in-frame clones, with some not included. Among about 190,000 clones listed, roughly 81% were seen once. The sequencing input was PBMCs. The receptors derive from a woman younger than 45 in good health and CMV-seropositive.

This clone was detected once. The CDR3 DNA sequence: TGTGCCACGACGGGTGGCGGCGGCAGCAATCAGCCCCAGCATTTT. Residues: CATTGGGGSNQPQHF. V and J are TRBV18 and TRBJ1-5, with D hard to call. Germline V gives CDR1 KGHSH, CDR2 LQKENI. V lost 10 bases, J lost 1 base, and 17 bases lay in between. The CDR3 spans 15 residues.

This clone was seen only once. The V and J genes are TRBV19 and TRBJ1-2; TRBD1 matches at 7 bases. Trimming removed 4 bases from V and 4 bases from J; junction bases left unmatched: 12. Per germline, CDR1 LNHDA and CDR2 SQIVND (reference sequence). The CDR3 covers 16 residues. CDR3 in amino acids: CASSSPTGTDIYGYTF. The CDR3 region has the DNA TGTGCCAGTAGTAGCCCAACCGGGACAGACATCTATGGCTACACCTTC.

This clone was observed once. The genes are TRBV7-2 and TRBJ2-1; 9 bases match TRBD2. CDR1 and CDR2 (germline): SGHTA, FQGNSA. J was trimmed by 7 bases and V by 8 bases; bases with no gene match: 9. The CDR3 loop spans 14 amino acids. CDR3 bases: TGTGCCAGCGGAACTAGCGGGCCTCGGAATGAGCAGTTCTTC. Its protein product is CASGTSGPRNEQFF.

Details on this clone: Other DNA sequences in the same sample also yield this CDR3. J is TRBJ2-7 and V is TRBV28, with D maybe TRBD2 (5 bases). Looked up from germline, CDR1 is MDHEN and CDR2 is SYDVKM. Trimming removed 1 base at V and 1 base at J, with 8 bases between. This CDR3 has 14 residues. For the CDR3, the DNA is TGTGCCAGCAGTTTATTTCGGGGATCCTACGAGCAGTACTTC. It yields the protein CASSLFRGSYEQYF.

The chain recombines TRBV28 with TRBJ1-2; tentatively, D is TRBD1 (6 bases). The CDR3 is 14 amino acids. With 2 bases removed from V and 0 bases from J, the gap between germline ends came to 7 bases. Germline CDR1 MDHEN, CDR2 SYDVKM. The CDR3 DNA follows: TGTGCCAGCAGTTTAACAGGGACTAACTATGGCTACACCTTC. It codes for CASSLTGTNYGYTF.

This chain links TRBV4-2 with TRBJ2-1; 7 nucleotides agree with TRBD2. Germline CDR1 reads LGHNA; CDR2 reads YNFKEQ. The CDR3 is 14 residues long. V was pared by 3 bases and J by 6 bases, with 5 bases of the junction left unmatched. In nucleotides, the CDR3 is TGTGCCAGCAGCCAGGGCTCTAGCGGCAATGAGCAGTTCTTC. Protein: CASSQGSSGNEQFF.

This sequence joins TRBV7-9 and TRBJ2-1; D is perhaps TRBD1 (6 bases). Germline V gene sequence: CDR1 SEHNR, CDR2 FQNEAQ (reference sequence). There are 12 residues in the CDR3. Deletions cut 5 bases from V and 7 bases from J, with 9 bases between. DNA of the CDR3: TGTGCCAGCAGCCCAGGGGAGAATGAGCAGTTCTTC. Its translation is CASSPGENEQFF. Together with reference TRBV7-9 and TRBJ2-1, the CDR3 gives the full variable domain: DTGVSQNPRHKITKRGQNVTFRCDPISEHNRLYWYRQTLGQGPEFLTYFQNEAQLEKSRLLSDRFSAERPKGSFSTLEIQRTEQGDSAMYLCASSPGENEQFFGPGTRLTVL.

The chain links TRBV11-2 to TRBJ1-1; D not resolved. The ends were cut back, 5 bases at V and 0 bases at J, with 13 bases in the middle. Germline V gene data show CDR1 as SGHAT and CDR2 as FQNNGV. CDR3 length: 15 amino acids. In DNA, the CDR3 is TGTGCCAGCAGCGACCTGGTGCGGATGAACACTGAAGCTTTCTTT. Its protein is CASSDLVRMNTEAFF. The variable domain in full, with the rest retrieved from reference TRBV11-2 and TRBJ1-1, is EAGVAQSPRYKIIEKRQSVAFWCNPISGHATLYWYQQILGQGPKLLIQFQNNGVVDDSQLPKDRFSAERLKGVDSTLKIQPAKLEDSAVYLCASSDLVRMNTEAFFGQGTRLTVV.

The chain links TRBV5-1 to TRBJ1-5; 7 positions match TRBD1. J was trimmed by 4 bases and V by 8 bases; bases with no gene match: 9. The germline V gene has CDR1 SGHRS and CDR2 YFSETQ. This CDR3 has 14 amino acids. The CDR3 loop is CASAPGTANQPQHF. The CDR3 DNA reads TGCGCCAGTGCCCCCGGGACAGCAAATCAGCCCCAGCATTTT.

For the CDR3, the DNA is TGTGCCAGCCGACCCAGGGGCCGGGAGACCCAGTACTTC. This translates into CASRPRGRETQYF. The rearrangement uses TRBV7-2 and TRBJ2-5, with D possibly TRBD1 on 6 matching bases. CDR3 length: 13 amino acids. Trimming removed 8 bases from V and 5 bases from J, with 15 bases in between. Germline CDR1 reads SGHTA; CDR2 reads FQGNSA.

CDR3 region: CASRLADSYEQYF. DNA for the CDR3: TGCGCCAGCAGACTAGCGGACTCCTACGAGCAGTACTTC. The chain employs TRBV5-1 and TRBJ2-7, with 8 bases lining up with TRBD2. Germline CDR1 SGHRS, CDR2 YFSETQ. The V segment lost 5 bases and the J segment 0 bases; nucleotides outside the gene matches: 1. The length of the CDR3 is 13 residues.

This rearrangement joins TRBV18 to TRBJ2-5, with 9 positions matching TRBD1. The DNA end is a closer match to TRBJ2-7, so the J assignment may be wrong. Germline V gene lookup returns CDR1 KGHSH and CDR2 LQKENI. The CDR3 length is 15 residues. The CDR3 is CASSPRQGVTYEQYF. CDR3 nucleotides: TGTGCCAGCTCACCCCGACAGGGGGTTACATACGAGCAGTACTTC.

This clone was picked up a small number of times. The gene calls are TRBV2 and TRBJ2-6; weak D call: TRBD1 (5 bases). The CDR3 has 17 residues. Germline V gives CDR1 SNHLY, CDR2 FYNNEI. The ends were cut back, 3 bases at V and 1 base at J, with 13 bases in the middle. CDR3 region: CASSEWGRSSGANVLTF. The CDR3 DNA follows: TGTGCCAGCAGTGAGTGGGGCAGGTCTTCTGGGGCCAACGTCCTGACTTTC.

This clone was detected only once. This chain joins TRBV4-2 and TRBJ2-7, with TRBD2 matching over 12 bases. This CDR3 has 17 amino acids. Germline V CDR1 and CDR2: LGHNA, YNFKEQ. Germline trimming cut 0 bases from V and 4 bases from J; bases unmatched to any gene: 7. The CDR3 loop is CASSQDGLAGRGYEQYF. For the CDR3, the DNA is TGTGCCAGCAGCCAAGATGGACTAGCGGGGAGAGGATACGAGCAGTACTTC.

The V and J genes are TRBV5-1 and TRBJ1-6, with D tentatively TRBD1 (5 bases). The CDR3 is 15 residues long. Per germline, CDR1 SGHRS and CDR2 YFSETQ. The V end was cut by 0 bases, the J end by 7 bases, with 11 bases between. The CDR3 DNA is TGCGCCAGCAGCTTGGAGGGGAATAGAAATTCACCCCTCCACTTT. It encodes CASSLEGNRNSPLHF.

The chain carries TRBV6-1 and TRBJ2-5, with 8 bases fitting TRBD2. The last part of the DNA fits TRBJ2-7 better; the J call may be wrong. Germline assignment: CDR1 MNHNS and CDR2 SASEGT. The CDR3 has 13 residues. The CDR3 here is CASSPGLVYEQYF. In nucleotides, the CDR3 is TGTGCCAGCAGCCCGGGACTAGTCTACGAGCAGTACTTC.

The V gene is TRBV7-9, the J gene TRBJ2-1, with 13 bases that match TRBD2. CDR3 length: 17 residues. Germline CDR1 and CDR2: SEHNR and FQNEAQ (reference sequence). Trimming at V came to 5 bases and at J to 2 bases, leaving 6 bases not matched to a gene. CDR3 sequence reads: CASSTRLAGGTYNEQFF. The CDR3 coding sequence is TGTGCCAGCAGCACCCGACTAGCGGGAGGTACCTACAATGAGCAGTTCTTC. Combining the CDR3 with reference TRBV7-9 and TRBJ2-1 gives the whole variable domain DTGVSQNPRHKITKRGQNVTFRCDPISEHNRLYWYRQTLGQGPEFLTYFQNEAQLEKSRLLSDRFSAERPKGSFSTLEIQRTEQGDSAMYLCASSTRLAGGTYNEQFFGPGTRLTVL.

The V gene is TRBV2, the J gene TRBJ2-1; 7 bases are shared with TRBD2. Germline assignment: CDR1 SNHLY and CDR2 FYNNEI. V lost 5 bases to trimming and J lost 10 bases; unmatched junction nucleotides: 5. The CDR3 has 12 residues. CDR3: CASSRLAFEQFF. The DNA for the CDR3 is TGTGCCAGCAGTCGACTAGCTTTCGAGCAGTTCTTC. The full variable domain, in which reference TRBV2 and TRBJ2-1 provide the parts outside the CDR3, is EPEVTQTPSHQVTQMGQEVILRCVPISNHLYFYWYRQILGQKVEFLVSFYNNEISEKSEIFDDQFSVERPDGSNFTLKIRSTKLEDSAMYFCASSRLAFEQFFGPGTRLTVL.

The chain is built from TRBV5-6 and TRBJ1-2, with 8 bases aligning to TRBD1. Trimming at V came to 3 bases and at J to 6 bases, leaving 7 bases not matched to a gene. From germline, CDR1 is SGHDT and CDR2 YYEEEE. The CDR3 length is 14 residues. The CDR3 region has the DNA TGTGCCAGCAGCTCTGCCGGGACAGGTAATGGCTACACCTTC. The encoded protein is CASSSAGTGNGYTF.

The chain links TRBV7-9 to TRBJ1-2; 12 bases are a match to TRBD1. V shed 1 base, J shed 7 bases, and the junction held 13 bases outside the gene matches. The CDR3 spans 18 residues. Germline CDR1 reads SEHNR; CDR2 reads FQNEAQ (reference sequence). The CDR3 reads CASSLESIRDRGRGGYTF. DNA for the CDR3: TGTGCCAGCAGCTTAGAGTCTATCCGGGACAGGGGGCGAGGTGGCTACACCTTC.